The T cell receptor (beta chain) under discussion was sequenced for a study of patients and donors after allogeneic stem cell transplantation (TCRdb year 2020). The receptor library was made with RT-PCR. Sequencing took place on a NextSeq 550. In-frame beta chains were kept once TCRdb had trimmed the public reads at Q25 with fastp and called clones with MiXCR. Every distinct CDR3 protein forms one entry, paired with its most common genes and DNA. Within this sample are about 1,300 distinct CDR3 sequences, with less than 45% of them counted one time only. The leading ten clones occupy around a third of the sample. The CDR3 runs 15 amino acids, cysteine and phenylalanine included. Only the CDR3 region is kept as DNA, spanning 45 bases read in frame from base 1. For this chain, trimming is 4 bases at the V end and 5 bases at the J end, and the number of junction bases without a gene match is 2. The germline V gene gives CDR1 as KGHDR and CDR2 as SFDVKD.

There are a few counts of this clonotype. Its antigen is still unknown. Per-base quality was not reported, and no clone a single base away is much larger than it. The sequencing input was blood, either unsorted or a sorted T cell fraction (not recorded which). The sequence is built from TRBV24-1 and TRBJ2-3; 13 bases in the middle match TRBD2. This TCR derives from a human donor who was either an allogeneic HSCT recipient or a stem cell or donor lymphocyte infusion donor (not recorded which). It is not recorded whose cells these are; they may come from a transplant donor. The DNA reads TGTGCCACCAGTGAAGGGACTAGCGGGAAAGATACGCAGTATTTT. It encodes CATSEGTSGKDTQYF.